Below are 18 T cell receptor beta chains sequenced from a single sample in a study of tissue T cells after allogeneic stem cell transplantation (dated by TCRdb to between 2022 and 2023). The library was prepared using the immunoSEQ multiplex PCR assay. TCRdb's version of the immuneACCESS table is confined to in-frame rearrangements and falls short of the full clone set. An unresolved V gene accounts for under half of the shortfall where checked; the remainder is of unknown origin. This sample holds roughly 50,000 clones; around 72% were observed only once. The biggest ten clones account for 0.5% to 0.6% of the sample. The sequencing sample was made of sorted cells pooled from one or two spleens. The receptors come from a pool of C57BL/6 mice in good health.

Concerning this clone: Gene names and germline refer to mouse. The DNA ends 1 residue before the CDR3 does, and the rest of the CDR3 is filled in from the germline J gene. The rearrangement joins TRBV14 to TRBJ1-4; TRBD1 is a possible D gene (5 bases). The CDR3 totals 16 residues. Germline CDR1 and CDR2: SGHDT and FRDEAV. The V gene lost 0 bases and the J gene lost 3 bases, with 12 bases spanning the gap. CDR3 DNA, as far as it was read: TGTGCCAGCAGTTTCTACCTACCAGGGACCAACGAAAGATTATTT. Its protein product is CASSFYLPGTNERLF. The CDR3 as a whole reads CASSFYLPGTNERLFF.

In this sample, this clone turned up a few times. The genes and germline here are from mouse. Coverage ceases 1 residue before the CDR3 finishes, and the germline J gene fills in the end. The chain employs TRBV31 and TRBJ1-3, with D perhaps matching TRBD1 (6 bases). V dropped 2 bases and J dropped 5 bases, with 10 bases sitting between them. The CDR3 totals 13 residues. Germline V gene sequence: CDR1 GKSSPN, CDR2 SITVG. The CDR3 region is CAWSWGTRNTLYF. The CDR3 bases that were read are TGTGCCTGGAGTTGGGGGACAAGAAATACGCTCTAT.

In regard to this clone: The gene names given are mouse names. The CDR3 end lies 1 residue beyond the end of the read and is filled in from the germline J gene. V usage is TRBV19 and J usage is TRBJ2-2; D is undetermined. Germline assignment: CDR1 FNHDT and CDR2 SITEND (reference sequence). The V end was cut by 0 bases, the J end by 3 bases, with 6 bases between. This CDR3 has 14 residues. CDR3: CASSIDPDTGQLYF. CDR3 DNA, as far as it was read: TGTGCCAGCAGTATAGACCCAGACACCGGGCAGCTCTAC.

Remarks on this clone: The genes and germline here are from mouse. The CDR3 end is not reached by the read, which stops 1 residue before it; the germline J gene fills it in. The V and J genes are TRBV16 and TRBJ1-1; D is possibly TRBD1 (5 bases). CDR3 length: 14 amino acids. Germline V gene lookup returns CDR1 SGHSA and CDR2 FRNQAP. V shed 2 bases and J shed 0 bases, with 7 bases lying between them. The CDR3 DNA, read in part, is TGTGCAAGCAGCTTATCGACAGCAAACACAGAAGTCTTC. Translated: CASSLSTANTEVF. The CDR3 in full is CASSLSTANTEVFF. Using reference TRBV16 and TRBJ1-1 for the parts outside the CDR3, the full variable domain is NAGVIQTPRHKVTGKGQEATLWCEPISGHSAVFWYRQTIVQGLEFLTYFRNQAPIDDSGMPKERFSAQMPNQSHSTLKIQSTQPQDSAVYLCASSLSTANTEVFFGKGTRLTVV.

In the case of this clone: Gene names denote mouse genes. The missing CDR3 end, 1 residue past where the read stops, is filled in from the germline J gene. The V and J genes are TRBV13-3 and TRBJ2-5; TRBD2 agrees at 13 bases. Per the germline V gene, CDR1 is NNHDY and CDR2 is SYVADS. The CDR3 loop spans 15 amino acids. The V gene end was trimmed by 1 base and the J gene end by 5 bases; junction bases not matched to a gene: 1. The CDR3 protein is CASSDRTGGADTQYF. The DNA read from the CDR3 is TGTGCCAGCAGTGATAGGACTGGGGGGGCAGACACCCAGTAC.

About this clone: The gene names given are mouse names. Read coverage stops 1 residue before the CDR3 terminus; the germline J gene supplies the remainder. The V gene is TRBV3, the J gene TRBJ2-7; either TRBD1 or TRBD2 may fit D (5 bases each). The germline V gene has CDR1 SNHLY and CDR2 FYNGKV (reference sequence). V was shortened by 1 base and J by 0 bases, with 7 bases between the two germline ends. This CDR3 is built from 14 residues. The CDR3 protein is CASSLGGSSYEQYF. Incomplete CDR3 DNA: TGTGCCAGCAGCTTAGGGGGGAGCTCCTATGAACAGTAC.

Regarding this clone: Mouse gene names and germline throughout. CDR3 sequence: CASGEGRINERLFF. CDR3 DNA, as far as it was read: TGTGCCAGCGGTGAAGGGCGGATCAACGAAAGATTATTT. The chain uses TRBV13-2 and TRBJ1-4; D is undetermined. The read stops 1 residue short of the end of the CDR3; the missing end is completed from the germline J gene. In germline, CDR1 is NNHNN, CDR2 SYGAGS (reference sequence). Trimming left V 2 bases short and J 4 bases short, with 9 bases between. The CDR3 is made up of 14 amino acids.

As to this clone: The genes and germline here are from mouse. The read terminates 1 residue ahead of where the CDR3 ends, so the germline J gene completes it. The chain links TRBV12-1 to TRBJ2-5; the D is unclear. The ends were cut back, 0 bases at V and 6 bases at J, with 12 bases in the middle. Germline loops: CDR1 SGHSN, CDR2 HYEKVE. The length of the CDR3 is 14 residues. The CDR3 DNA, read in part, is TGTGCCAGCTCTCTCGTAGCAACCCAGGACACCCAGTAC. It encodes CASSLVATQDTQY. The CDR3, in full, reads CASSLVATQDTQYF.

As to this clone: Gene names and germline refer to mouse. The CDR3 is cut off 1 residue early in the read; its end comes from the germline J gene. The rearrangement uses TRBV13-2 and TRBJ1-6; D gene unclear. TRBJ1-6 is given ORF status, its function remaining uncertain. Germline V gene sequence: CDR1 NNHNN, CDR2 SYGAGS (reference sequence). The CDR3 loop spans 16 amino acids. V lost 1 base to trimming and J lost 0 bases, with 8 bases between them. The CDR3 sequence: CASGDNGNSYNSPLYF. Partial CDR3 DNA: TGTGCCAGCGGTGATAACGGAAATTCCTATAATTCGCCCCTCTAC.

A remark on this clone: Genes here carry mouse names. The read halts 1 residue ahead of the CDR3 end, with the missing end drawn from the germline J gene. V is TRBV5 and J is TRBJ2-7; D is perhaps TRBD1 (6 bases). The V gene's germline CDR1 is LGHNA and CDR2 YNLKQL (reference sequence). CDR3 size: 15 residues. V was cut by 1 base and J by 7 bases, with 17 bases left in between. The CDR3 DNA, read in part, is TGTGCCAGCAGCCAAGTCGGGGCAGGGGTGGGAGAACAGTAC. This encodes CASSQVGAGVGEQY. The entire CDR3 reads CASSQVGAGVGEQYF.

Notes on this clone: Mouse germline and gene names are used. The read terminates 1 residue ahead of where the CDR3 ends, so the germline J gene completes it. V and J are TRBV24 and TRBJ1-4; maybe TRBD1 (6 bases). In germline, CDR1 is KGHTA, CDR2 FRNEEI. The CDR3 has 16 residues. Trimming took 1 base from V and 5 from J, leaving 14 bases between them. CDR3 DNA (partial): TGTGCCAGCAGTCTGTCCTCACAGGGTTCGAACGAAAGATTATTT. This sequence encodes CASSLSSQGSNERLF. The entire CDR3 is CASSLSSQGSNERLFF.

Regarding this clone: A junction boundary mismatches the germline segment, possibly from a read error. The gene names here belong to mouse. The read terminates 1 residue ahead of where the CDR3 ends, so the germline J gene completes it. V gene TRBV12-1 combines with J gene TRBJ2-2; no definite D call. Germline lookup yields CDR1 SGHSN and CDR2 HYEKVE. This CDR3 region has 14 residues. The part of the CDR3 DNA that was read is TGTGCCAGCCCTCTGAACAGAAACACCGGGCAGCTCTAC. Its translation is CASPLNRNTGQLY. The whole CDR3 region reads CASPLNRNTGQLYF.

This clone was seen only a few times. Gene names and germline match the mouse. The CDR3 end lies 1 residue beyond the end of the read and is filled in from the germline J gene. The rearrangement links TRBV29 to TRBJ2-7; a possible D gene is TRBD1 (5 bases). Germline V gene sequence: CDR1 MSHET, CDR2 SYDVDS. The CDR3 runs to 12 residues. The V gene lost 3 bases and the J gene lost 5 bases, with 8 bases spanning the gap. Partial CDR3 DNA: TGTGCTAGCAGTTTCGCCAGGGATGAACAGTAC. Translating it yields CASSFARDEQY. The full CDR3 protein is CASSFARDEQYF.

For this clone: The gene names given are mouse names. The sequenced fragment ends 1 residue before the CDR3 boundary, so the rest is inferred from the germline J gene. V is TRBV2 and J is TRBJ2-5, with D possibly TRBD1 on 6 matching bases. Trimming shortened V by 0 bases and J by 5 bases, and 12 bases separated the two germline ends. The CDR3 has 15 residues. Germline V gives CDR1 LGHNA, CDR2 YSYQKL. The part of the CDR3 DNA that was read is TGTGCCAGCAGCCAAGATGACAGGAGGCGAGACACCCAGTAC. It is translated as CASSQDDRRRDTQY. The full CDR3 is CASSQDDRRRDTQYF.

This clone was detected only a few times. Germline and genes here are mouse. The DNA read from the CDR3 is TGTGCAAGCAGTTCCCCGGGACAATATGAACAGTAC. This translates into CASSSPGQYEQY. The whole CDR3 protein reads CASSSPGQYEQYF. The chain combines TRBV16 with TRBJ2-7, with D possibly being TRBD1 (6 bases). Read data end 1 residue before the CDR3 end; the end is taken from the germline J gene. The germline CDR1 and CDR2 sequences are SGHSA and FRNQAP. V lost 6 bases and J lost 4, with 13 bases in between. This CDR3 has 13 amino acids. The complete variable domain, with remaining parts taken from reference TRBV16 and TRBJ2-7, reads NAGVIQTPRHKVTGKGQEATLWCEPISGHSAVFWYRQTIVQGLEFLTYFRNQAPIDDSGMPKERFSAQMPNQSHSTLKIQSTQPQDSAVYLCASSSPGQYEQYFGPGTRLTVL.

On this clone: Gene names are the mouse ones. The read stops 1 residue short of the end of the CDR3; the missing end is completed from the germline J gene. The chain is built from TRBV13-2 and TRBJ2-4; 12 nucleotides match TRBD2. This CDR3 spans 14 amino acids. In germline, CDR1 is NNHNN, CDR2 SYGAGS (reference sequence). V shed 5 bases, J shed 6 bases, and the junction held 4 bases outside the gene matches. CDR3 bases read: TGTGCCAGCGGCGACTGGGGGGGCGCGAACACCTTGTAC. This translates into CASGDWGGANTLY. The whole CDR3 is CASGDWGGANTLYF.

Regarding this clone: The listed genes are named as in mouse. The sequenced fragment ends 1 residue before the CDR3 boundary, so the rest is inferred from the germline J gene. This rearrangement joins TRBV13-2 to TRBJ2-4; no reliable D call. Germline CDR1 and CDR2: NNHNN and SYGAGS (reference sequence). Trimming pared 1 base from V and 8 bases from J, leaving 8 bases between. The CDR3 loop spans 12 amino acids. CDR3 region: CASGDRGTTLYF. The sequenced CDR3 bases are TGTGCCAGCGGTGATCGGGGTACCACCTTGTAC.

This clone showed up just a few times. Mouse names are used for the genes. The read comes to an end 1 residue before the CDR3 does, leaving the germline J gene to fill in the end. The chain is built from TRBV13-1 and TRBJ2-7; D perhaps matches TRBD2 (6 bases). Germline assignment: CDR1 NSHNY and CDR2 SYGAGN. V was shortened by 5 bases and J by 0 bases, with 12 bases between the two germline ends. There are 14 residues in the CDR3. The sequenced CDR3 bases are TGTGCCAGCAGGATAGGGACTCTCTCCTATGAACAGTAC. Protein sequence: CASRIGTLSYEQY. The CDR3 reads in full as CASRIGTLSYEQYF.